Shown below are 23 T cell receptor beta chains from a single sample sequenced in a study of blood T cell repertoires in COVID-19. Here immunoSEQ multiplex PCR was the method, and the copy in TCRdb shows in-frame clones only, minus some. The data contain around 250,000 clones, 65% to 85% of them singletons. Sequencing was performed on peripheral blood. The receptors stem from an older man with acute or convalescent COVID-19.

The chain carries TRBV28 and TRBJ1-2, with D perhaps TRBD1 (5 bases). The CDR3 is 10 residues long. Looked up from germline, CDR1 is MDHEN and CDR2 is SYDVKM. This CDR3 reads CATGDYGYTF. As DNA, the CDR3 is TGTGCGACGGGGGACTATGGCTACACCTTC.

The CDR3 coding sequence is TGTGCCAGCAGAGGGACAGGGAGGAACGAGCAGTACTTC. Its protein product is CASRGTGRNEQYF. The V gene is TRBV6-5, the J gene TRBJ2-7, with 9 bases that match TRBD1. CDR3 length: 13 amino acids. With 6 bases clipped from V and 5 bases from J, the junction kept 5 bases outside the gene matches. The germline V gene encodes CDR1 MNHEY and CDR2 SVGAGI.

V is TRBV5-1 and J is TRBJ1-1, with 8 bases that match TRBD1. The ends lost 4 bases at V and 7 bases at J; junction bases unmatched: 6. This CDR3 has 13 amino acids. From germline, CDR1 is SGHRS and CDR2 YFSETQ. DNA for the CDR3: TGCGCCAGCAGCCCCCAGGGGGCCGGTGAAGCTTTCTTT. Protein: CASSPQGAGEAFF.

This clone was recorded at least ten times. The CDR3 sequence: CASSLGDRVWRYGYTF. The CDR3, as DNA: TGTGCCAGCAGCTTAGGTGACAGGGTCTGGCGCTATGGCTACACCTTC. The chain joins TRBV11-2 to TRBJ1-2; 7 bases map to TRBD1. The V segment lost 1 base and the J segment 4 bases; nucleotides outside the gene matches: 9. The length of the CDR3 is 16 residues. Germline V lookup: CDR1 SGHAT, CDR2 FQNNGV.

The rearrangement uses TRBV3-1 (or the pseudogene TRBV3-2) and TRBJ1-2; unclear D gene. Germline V gives CDR1 LGHDT, CDR2 YNNKEL (reference sequence). CDR3 size: 16 residues. V was trimmed by 5 bases and J by 8 bases, leaving 24 bases between them. As DNA, the CDR3 is TGTGCCAGCAGCTTACTAGGACGCACAGAAAAGGTCGGCTACACCTTC. Translating gives CASSLLGRTEKVGYTF.

The chain couples TRBV7-9 to TRBJ2-5; 9 nucleotides agree with TRBD2. V gave up 1 base and J gave up 4 bases; unmatched junction bases: 7. Germline V gives CDR1 SEHNR, CDR2 FQNEAQ (reference sequence). This CDR3 region has 16 residues. CDR3: CASSLVSGGRRETQYF. The CDR3 DNA is TGTGCCAGCAGCTTAGTCAGCGGGGGGCGCAGAGAGACCCAGTACTTC.

The chain carries TRBV10-3 and TRBJ2-3; 7 nucleotides align to TRBD1. The V gene end was trimmed by 0 bases and the J gene end by 1 base; junction bases not matched to a gene: 4. Germline-derived CDR1 and CDR2 are ENHRY and SYGVKD. CDR3 length equals 16 residues. Here the CDR3 DNA reads TGTGCCATCAGTGAGTCAATCCAGGGGGGCACAGATACGCAGTATTTT. It translates to CAISESIQGGTDTQYF.

This clone was detected only once. The chain joins TRBV5-1 to TRBJ1-3; 7 bases align to TRBD1. CDR1 and CDR2 (germline): SGHRS, YFSETQ. This CDR3 region has 16 residues. The ends lost 3 bases at V and 0 bases at J; junction bases unmatched: 6. The CDR3 loop reads CASSSGQLNSGNTIYF. CDR3 sequence (DNA): TGCGCCAGCAGCTCGGGACAGTTGAACTCTGGAAACACCATATATTTT.

The rearrangement joins TRBV19 to TRBJ2-3, with 8 bases matching TRBD2. The germline CDR1 and CDR2 sequences are LNHDA and SQIVND (reference sequence). V shed 7 bases, J shed 1 base, and the junction held 13 bases outside the gene matches. CDR3 length: 17 amino acids. CDR3 residues: CASTGAGVVEGTDTQYF. In nucleotides, the CDR3 is TGTGCCAGTACCGGAGCGGGAGTGGTGGAGGGCACAGATACGCAGTATTTT.

The chain joins TRBV28 to TRBJ2-7, with a weak D call TRBD2 (5 bases). This CDR3 has 14 amino acids. Trimming took off 2 bases at V and 0 bases at J, with 8 bases between the two ends. Germline V CDR1 and CDR2: MDHEN, SYDVKM. CDR3 sequence (DNA): TGTGCCAGCAGTTTAGACGGGATCTCCTACGAGCAGTACTTC. It encodes CASSLDGISYEQYF. Complete variable domain (other parts from reference TRBV28 and TRBJ2-7): DVKVTQSSRYLVKRTGEKVFLECVQDMDHENMFWYRQDPGLGLRLIYFSYDVKMKEKGDIPEGYSVSREKKERFSLILESASTNQTSMYLCASSLDGISYEQYFGPGTRLTVT.

This clone has a count of ten or more. V and J are TRBV6-5 and TRBJ1-3; tentative D call: TRBD1 (6 bases). Trimming left V 8 bases short and J 0 bases short, with 11 bases between. The CDR3 is 14 residues long. The V gene's germline CDR1 is MNHEY and CDR2 SVGAGI. CDR3 bases: TGTGCCAGCGGGCAGGGGAACTCTGGAAACACCATATATTTT. Its translation is CASGQGNSGNTIYF.

The V gene is TRBV4-1, the J gene TRBJ1-2; D may be TRBD1 (5 bases). The V gene's germline CDR1 is MGHRA and CDR2 YSYEKL. V lost 1 base and J 5 bases, leaving 11 bases between the germline ends. The CDR3 consists of 14 residues. CDR3 DNA: TGCGCCAGCAGCCAAGCCGGGGGGTCTTATGGCTACACCTTC. It codes for CASSQAGGSYGYTF.

The chain is built from TRBV7-4 and TRBJ1-5; 9 nucleotides match TRBD1. Germline CDR1 reads SGHVT; CDR2 reads SQSDAQ. V lost 1 base and J lost 4; bases outside the gene matches: 8. The CDR3 runs 17 residues. In DNA form, the CDR3 reads TGTGCCAGCAGCTTAGAGGCCGGGACAGGGAATAATCAGCCCCAGCATTTT. Protein sequence: CASSLEAGTGNNQPQHF.

V and J are TRBV30 and TRBJ1-5; weak D call: TRBD1 (6 bases). This CDR3 spans 14 amino acids. V was clipped by 0 bases and J by 6 bases, with 12 bases between them. Germline V CDR1 and CDR2: GTSNPN, SVGIG (reference sequence). The CDR3 loop reads CAWSVQRGAQPQHF. The DNA for the CDR3 is TGTGCCTGGAGTGTACAACGGGGGGCTCAGCCCCAGCATTTT.

This rearrangement joins TRBV7-9 to TRBJ2-3; D unclear. V was pared by 3 bases and J by 6 bases, with 4 bases between. The CDR3 has 11 amino acids. Germline V CDR1 and CDR2: SEHNR, FQNEAQ (reference sequence). The DNA of the CDR3 is TGTGCCAGCAGCTTCTCTGATACGCAGTATTTT. Translating it yields CASSFSDTQYF.

The table lists this clone with a few counts. This chain links TRBV6-5 with TRBJ2-7; maybe TRBD1 (5 bases). Germline values: CDR1 MNHEY, CDR2 SVGAGI. Between the trimmed V and J ends, which lost 2 bases and 0 bases, there was a span of 11 bases. This CDR3 contains 15 residues. The CDR3 nucleotides read TGTGCCAGCAGTTACGACAAAGGGGTCTCCTACGAGCAGTACTTC. Protein product: CASSYDKGVSYEQYF.

The rearrangement uses TRBV5-6 and TRBJ1-1; a possible D gene is TRBD1 (6 bases). There are 16 residues in the CDR3. The germline V gene encodes CDR1 SGHDT and CDR2 YYEEEE. Trimming cost V 4 bases and J 0 bases, with 16 bases left between them. CDR3 sequence (DNA): TGTGCCAGCAGCCCCCCGTCAGACAGGATGAACACTGAAGCTTTCTTT. Its translation is CASSPPSDRMNTEAFF.

The chain carries TRBV2 and TRBJ2-5; TRBD1 might be the D (6 bases). V lost 8 bases and J lost 6, with 16 bases in between. CDR1 SNHLY and CDR2 FYNNEI come from the germline V gene. The CDR3 is 13 residues long. The CDR3 sequence is CASDQGSAKTQYF. The CDR3 nucleotides are TGTGCCAGCGATCAGGGGTCCGCTAAGACCCAGTACTTC.

V and J are TRBV28 and TRBJ2-3; D call uncertain. With 3 bases removed from V and 3 bases from J, the gap between germline ends came to 10 bases. CDR3 length: 14 amino acids. Germline V lookup: CDR1 MDHEN, CDR2 SYDVKM. The CDR3: CASSFGRSTDTQYF. The CDR3 coding sequence is TGTGCCAGCAGTTTTGGTCGTAGTACAGATACGCAGTATTTT.

The V and J genes are TRBV28 and TRBJ2-7; D might be TRBD2 (7 bases). The CDR3 runs 15 residues. V shed 5 bases and J shed 6 bases, with 20 bases lying between them. Germline lookup yields CDR1 MDHEN and CDR2 SYDVKM. CDR3 nucleotide sequence: TGTGCCAGCAGTACCCCCGCTGCGGGGGCTGGCGAGCAGTACTTC. Protein sequence: CASSTPAAGAGEQYF.

This clone was seen just once. The chain combines TRBV5-5 with TRBJ2-2; TRBD1 matches at 9 bases. Germline assignment: CDR1 SGHKS and CDR2 YYEKEE (reference sequence). The CDR3 runs 15 residues. V was clipped by 3 bases and J by 0 bases; unmatched bases: 0. Here the CDR3 DNA reads TGTGCCAGCAGCTGGACAGGGGCGAACACCGGGGAGCTGTTTTTT. This encodes CASSWTGANTGELFF. Looking up the rest from reference TRBV5-5 and TRBJ2-2 gives the full variable domain: DAGVTQSPTHLIKTRGQQVTLRCSPISGHKSVSWYQQVLGQGPQFIFQYYEKEERGRGNFPDRFSARQFPNYSSELNVNALLLGDSALYLCASSWTGANTGELFFGEGSRLTVL.

The V call is TRBV2, the J call TRBJ1-1, with D perhaps TRBD1 (5 bases). The germline CDR1 and CDR2 sequences are SNHLY and FYNNEI. This CDR3 spans 14 amino acids. The V end was cut by 6 bases, the J end by 1 base, with 12 bases between. The CDR3 sequence: CASRWRGENTEAFF. The CDR3 nucleotides are TGTGCCAGCAGATGGCGGGGCGAGAACACTGAAGCTTTCTTT.

The chain carries TRBV5-4 and TRBJ2-5; 7 nucleotides line up with TRBD1. The V gene's germline CDR1 is SGHNT and CDR2 YYREEE (reference sequence). The length of the CDR3 is 15 residues. Trimming took 4 bases from V and 2 from J; bases not matched to a gene: 8. CDR3 amino acids: CASSEGTAKQETQYF. The CDR3 DNA reads TGTGCCAGCAGCGAAGGGACAGCGAAACAAGAGACCCAGTACTTC. Full variable domain (outside the CDR3, taken from reference TRBV5-4 and TRBJ2-5): ETGVTQSPTHLIKTRGQQVTLRCSSQSGHNTVSWYQQALGQGPQFIFQYYREEENGRGNFPPRFSGLQFPNYSSELNVNALELDDSALYLCASSEGTAKQETQYFGPGTRLLVL.